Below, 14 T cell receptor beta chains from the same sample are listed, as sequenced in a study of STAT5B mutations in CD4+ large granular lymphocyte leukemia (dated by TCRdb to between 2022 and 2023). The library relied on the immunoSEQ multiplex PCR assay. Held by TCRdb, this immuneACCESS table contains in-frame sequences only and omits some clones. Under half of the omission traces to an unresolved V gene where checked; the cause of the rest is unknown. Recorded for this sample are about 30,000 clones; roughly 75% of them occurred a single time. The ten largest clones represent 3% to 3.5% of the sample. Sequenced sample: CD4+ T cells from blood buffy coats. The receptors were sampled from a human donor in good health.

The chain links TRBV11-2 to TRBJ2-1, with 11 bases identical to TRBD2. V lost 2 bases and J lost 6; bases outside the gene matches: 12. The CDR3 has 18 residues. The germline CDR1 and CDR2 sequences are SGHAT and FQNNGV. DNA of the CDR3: TGTGCCAGCAGCTTAAACCTAGCGGGAGGTCTCAGGGGCAATGAGCAGTTCTTC. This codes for CASSLNLAGGLRGNEQFF.

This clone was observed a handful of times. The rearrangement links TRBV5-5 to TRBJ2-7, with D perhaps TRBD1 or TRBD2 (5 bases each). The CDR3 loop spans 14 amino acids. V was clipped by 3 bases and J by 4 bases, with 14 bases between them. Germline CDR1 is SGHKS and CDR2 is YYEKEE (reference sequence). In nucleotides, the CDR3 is TGTGCCAGCAGCTGGGACCGGGCCTTTTACGAGCAGTACTTC. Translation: CASSWDRAFYEQYF.

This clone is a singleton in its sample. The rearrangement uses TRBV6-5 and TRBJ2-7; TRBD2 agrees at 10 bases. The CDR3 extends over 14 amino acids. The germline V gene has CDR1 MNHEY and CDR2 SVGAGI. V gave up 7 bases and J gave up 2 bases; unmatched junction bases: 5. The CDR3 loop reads CASTRLAGPYEQYF. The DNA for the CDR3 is TGTGCCAGCACTCGACTAGCGGGCCCCTACGAGCAGTACTTC.

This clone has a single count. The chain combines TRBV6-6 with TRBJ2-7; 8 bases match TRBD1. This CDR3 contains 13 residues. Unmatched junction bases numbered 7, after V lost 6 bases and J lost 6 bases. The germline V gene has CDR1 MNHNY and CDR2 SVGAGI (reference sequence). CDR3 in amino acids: CASSRGQGPEQYF. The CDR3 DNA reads TGTGCCAGCAGCCGAGGACAGGGACCCGAGCAGTACTTC.

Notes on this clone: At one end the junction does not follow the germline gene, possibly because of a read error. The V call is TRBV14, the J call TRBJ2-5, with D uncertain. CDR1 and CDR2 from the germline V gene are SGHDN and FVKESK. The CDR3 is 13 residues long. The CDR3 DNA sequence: TGTGCCAGCAGTCAAGGTTGGCGGGAGACCCAGTACTTC. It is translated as CASSQGWRETQYF.

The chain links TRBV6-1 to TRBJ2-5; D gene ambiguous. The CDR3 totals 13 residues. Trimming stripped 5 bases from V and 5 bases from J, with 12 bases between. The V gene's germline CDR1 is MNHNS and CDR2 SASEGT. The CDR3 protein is CASSRYQGETQYF. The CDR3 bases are TGTGCCAGCAGTCGATACCAAGGGGAGACCCAGTACTTC.

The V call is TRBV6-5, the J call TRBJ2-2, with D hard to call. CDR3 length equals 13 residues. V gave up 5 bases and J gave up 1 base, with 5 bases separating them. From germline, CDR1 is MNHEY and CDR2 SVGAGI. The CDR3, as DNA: TGTGCCAGCAGTCGTCAGAACACCGGGGAGCTGTTTTTT. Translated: CASSRQNTGELFF.

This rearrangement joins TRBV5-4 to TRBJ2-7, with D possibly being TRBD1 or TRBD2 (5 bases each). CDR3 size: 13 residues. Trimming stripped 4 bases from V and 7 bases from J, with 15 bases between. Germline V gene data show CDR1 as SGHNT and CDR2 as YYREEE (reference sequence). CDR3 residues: CASSPPGTTEQYF. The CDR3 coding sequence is TGTGCCAGCAGCCCACCCGGGACCACGGAGCAGTACTTC.

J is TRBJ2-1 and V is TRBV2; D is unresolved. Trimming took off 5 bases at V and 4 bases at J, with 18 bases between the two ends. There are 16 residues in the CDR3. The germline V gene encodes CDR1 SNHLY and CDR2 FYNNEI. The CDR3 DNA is TGTGCCAGCAGTACAACCCAAGACTTAACATACAATGAGCAGTTCTTC. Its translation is CASSTTQDLTYNEQFF.

The chain's CDR3 is CASSVGPWLAGGPLDADTQYF. Here the CDR3 DNA reads TGTGCCAGTAGCGTCGGACCATGGCTAGCGGGAGGACCCCTCGACGCAGATACGCAGTATTTT. This chain joins TRBV19 and TRBJ2-3; 11 bases align to TRBD2. The CDR3 spans 21 residues. V gave up 6 bases and J gave up 4 bases; unmatched junction bases: 24. In germline, CDR1 is LNHDA, CDR2 SQIVND (reference sequence).

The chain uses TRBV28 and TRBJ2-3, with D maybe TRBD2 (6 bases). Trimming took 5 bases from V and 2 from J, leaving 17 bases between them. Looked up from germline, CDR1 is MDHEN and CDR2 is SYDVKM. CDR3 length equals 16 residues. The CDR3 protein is CASSPPGLFLTDTQYF. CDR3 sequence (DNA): TGTGCCAGCAGTCCTCCGGGACTCTTTCTCACAGATACGCAGTATTTT.

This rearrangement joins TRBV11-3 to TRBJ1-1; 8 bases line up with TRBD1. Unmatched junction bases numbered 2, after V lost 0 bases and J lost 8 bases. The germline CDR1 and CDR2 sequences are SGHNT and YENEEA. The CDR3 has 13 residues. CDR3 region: CASSLDPGGEAFF. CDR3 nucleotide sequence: TGTGCCAGCAGCTTAGACCCAGGGGGCGAAGCTTTCTTT.

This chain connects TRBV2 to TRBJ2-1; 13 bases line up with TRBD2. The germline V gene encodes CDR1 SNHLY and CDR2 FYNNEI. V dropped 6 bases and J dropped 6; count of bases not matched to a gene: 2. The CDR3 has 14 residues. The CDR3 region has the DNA TGTGCCAGCAGGACTAGCGGGGGGTTCAATGAGCAGTTCTTC. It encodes CASRTSGGFNEQFF.

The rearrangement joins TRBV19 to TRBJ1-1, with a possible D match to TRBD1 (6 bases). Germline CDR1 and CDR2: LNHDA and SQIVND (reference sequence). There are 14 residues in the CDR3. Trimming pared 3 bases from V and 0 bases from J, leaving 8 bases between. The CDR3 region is CASSMGTMNTEAFF. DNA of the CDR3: TGTGCCAGTAGTATGGGGACAATGAACACTGAAGCTTTCTTT. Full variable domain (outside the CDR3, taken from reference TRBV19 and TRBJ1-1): DGGITQSPKYLFRKEGQNVTLSCEQNLNHDAMYWYRQDPGQGLRLIYYSQIVNDFQKGDIAEGYSVSREKKESFPLTVTSAQKNPTAFYLCASSMGTMNTEAFFGQGTRLTVV.